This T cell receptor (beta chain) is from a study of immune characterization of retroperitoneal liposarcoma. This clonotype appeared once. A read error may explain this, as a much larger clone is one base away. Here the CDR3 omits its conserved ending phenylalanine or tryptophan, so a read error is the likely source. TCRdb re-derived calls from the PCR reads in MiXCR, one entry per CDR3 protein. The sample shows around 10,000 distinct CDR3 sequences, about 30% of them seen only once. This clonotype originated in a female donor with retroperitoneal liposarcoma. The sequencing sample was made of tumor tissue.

The CDR3 protein is CASSAGQIKETQYL. The CDR3 DNA reads TGTGCCAGCAGTGCGGGACAGATAAAAGAGACCCAGTACTTG. The chain joins TRBV7-2 to TRBJ2-5, with a possible D match to TRBD1 (7 bases). This CDR3 has 14 residues. Germline CDR1 is SGHTA and CDR2 is FQGNSA. V lost 6 bases to trimming and J lost 3 bases, with 14 bases between them.